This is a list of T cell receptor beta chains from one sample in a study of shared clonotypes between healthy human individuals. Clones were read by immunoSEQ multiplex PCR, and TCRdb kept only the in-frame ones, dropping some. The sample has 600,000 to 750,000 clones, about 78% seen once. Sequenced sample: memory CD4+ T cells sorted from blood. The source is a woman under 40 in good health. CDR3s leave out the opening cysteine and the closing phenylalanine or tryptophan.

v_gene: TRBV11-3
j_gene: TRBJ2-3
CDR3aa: ASSFSGMTDTQY

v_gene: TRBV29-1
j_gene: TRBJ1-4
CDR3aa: SVRGGNEKLF

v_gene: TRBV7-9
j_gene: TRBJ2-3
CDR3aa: ASGVADTQY

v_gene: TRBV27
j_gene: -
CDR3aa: ASSAPGQSSYEQY

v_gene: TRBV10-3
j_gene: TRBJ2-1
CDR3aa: AIRPGLDSYEQF

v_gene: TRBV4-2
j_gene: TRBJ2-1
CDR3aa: ASSRGDPPGDEQF

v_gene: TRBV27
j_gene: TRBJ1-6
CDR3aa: ASSDRGRISPLH

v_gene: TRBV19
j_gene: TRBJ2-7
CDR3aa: ASSTTGTPSYEQY

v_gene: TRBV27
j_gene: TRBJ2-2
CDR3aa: ASTRLAGGNTGELF

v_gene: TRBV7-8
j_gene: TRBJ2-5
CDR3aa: ASTPAGRGVETQY

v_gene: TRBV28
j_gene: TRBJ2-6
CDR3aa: ASRDYSGANVLT

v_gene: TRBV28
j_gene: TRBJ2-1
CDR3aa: AADRGGYNEQF

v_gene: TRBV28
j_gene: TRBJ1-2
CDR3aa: ASKIGVGWTGGNYGYT

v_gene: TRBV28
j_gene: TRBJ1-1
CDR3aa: ASSLPPRVRVGTEAF

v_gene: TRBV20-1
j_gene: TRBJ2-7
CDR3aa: SASGGGEG

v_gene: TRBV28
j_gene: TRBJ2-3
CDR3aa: ASSSGLAGGVQY

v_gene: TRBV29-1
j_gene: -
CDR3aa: SVEDTVTYEQY

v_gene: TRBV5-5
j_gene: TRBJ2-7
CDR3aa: ASSLWGSTYEQY

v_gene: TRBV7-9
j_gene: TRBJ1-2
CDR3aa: ASREDPDSQGYT

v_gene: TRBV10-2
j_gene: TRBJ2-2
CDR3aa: ATQGDTGELF

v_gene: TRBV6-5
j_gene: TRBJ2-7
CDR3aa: ASSYSREGAYEQY

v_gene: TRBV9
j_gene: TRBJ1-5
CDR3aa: ASSADTTNQPQH

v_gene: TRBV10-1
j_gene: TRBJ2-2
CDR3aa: ASSEIGETGELF

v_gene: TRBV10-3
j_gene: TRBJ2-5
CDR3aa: AISAIHLETQY

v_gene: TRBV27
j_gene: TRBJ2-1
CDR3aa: ASSPWTLAQVRNEQF

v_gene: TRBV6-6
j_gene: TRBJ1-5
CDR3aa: ASRPQGTNQPQH

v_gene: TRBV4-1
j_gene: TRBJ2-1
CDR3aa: ASSQAFSGIGNELL

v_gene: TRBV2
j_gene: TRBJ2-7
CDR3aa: ASSRQGPFYEQY

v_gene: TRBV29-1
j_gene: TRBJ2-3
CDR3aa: SVGTGADTQY

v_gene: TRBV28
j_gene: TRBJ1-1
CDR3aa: ASSLGPRGGKAF

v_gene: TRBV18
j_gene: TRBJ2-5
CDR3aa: ASTPGPETQY

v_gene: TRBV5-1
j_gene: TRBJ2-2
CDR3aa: ASSLVSGGGQLF

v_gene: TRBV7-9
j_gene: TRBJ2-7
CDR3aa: ASSPRVGFQQY

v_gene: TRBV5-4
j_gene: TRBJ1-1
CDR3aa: ASSRSARTDTEAF

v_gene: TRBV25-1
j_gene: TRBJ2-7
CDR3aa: ASSAGTGESYEQY

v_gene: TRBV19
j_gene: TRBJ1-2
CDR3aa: ASSILSSTNYGYT

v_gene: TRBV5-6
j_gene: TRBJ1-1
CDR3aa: ASSLGRGAEAF

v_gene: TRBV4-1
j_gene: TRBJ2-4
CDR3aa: ASSQGMASGSAKNIQY

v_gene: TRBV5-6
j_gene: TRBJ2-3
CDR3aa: ASSFLGSVDTQY

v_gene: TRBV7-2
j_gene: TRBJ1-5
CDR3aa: ASGYRGGQPQH

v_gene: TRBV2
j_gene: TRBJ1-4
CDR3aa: ASSRGTLSNEKLF

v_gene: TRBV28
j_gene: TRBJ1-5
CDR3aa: ASSPPVPGHQPQH

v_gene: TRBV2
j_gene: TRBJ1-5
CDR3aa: ASSGQGARDQPQH

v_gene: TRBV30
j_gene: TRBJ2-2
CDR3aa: AWSVRGYTGELF

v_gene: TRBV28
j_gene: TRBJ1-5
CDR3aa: ASSPHPDSSNQPQH

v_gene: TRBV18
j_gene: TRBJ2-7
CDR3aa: ASSPASLAGFGGTYEQY

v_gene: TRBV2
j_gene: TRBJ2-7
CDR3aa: ASTGQSYEQY

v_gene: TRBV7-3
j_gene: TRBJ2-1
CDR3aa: ASSPQRDSYNEQF

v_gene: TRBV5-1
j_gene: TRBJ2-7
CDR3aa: ASSPRAVTAYEQY

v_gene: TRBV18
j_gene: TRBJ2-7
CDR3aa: ASSRGTANYEQY

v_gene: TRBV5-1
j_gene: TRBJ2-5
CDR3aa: ASCLAGQETQY

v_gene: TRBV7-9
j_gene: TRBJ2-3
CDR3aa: ASKSGESTDTQY

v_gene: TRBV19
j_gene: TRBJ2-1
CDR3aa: ASRGPGGGNNEQF